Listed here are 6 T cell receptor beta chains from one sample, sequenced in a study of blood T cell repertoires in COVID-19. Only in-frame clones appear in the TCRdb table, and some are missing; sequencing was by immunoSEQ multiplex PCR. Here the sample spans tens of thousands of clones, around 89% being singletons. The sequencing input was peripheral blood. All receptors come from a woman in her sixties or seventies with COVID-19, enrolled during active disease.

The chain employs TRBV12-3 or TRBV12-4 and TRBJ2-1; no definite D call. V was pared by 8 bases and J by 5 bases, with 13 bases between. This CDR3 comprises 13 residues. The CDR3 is CASSMRRNNEQFF. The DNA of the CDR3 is TGTGCCAGCTCTATGCGCCGAAACAATGAGCAGTTCTTC.

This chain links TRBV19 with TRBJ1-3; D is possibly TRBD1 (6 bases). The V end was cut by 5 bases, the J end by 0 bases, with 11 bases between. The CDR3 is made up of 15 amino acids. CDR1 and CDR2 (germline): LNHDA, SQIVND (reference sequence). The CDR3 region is CASSVQGGSGNTIYF. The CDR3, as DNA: TGTGCCAGTAGTGTCCAAGGGGGCTCTGGAAACACCATATATTTT.

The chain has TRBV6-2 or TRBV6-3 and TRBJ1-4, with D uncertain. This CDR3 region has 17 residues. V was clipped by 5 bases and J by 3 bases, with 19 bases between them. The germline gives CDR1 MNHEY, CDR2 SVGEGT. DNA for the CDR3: TGTGCCAGCAGTCTTTACCGCGTCCCTACAGCTAATGAAAAACTGTTTTTT. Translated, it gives CASSLYRVPTANEKLFF.

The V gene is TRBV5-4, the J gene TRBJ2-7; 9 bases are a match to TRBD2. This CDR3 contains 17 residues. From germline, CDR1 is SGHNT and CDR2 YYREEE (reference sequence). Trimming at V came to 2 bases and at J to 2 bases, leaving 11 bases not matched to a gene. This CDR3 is CASSLGAGGRIAYEQYF. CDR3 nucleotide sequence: TGTGCCAGCAGCTTAGGAGCGGGAGGTCGGATAGCCTACGAGCAGTACTTC.

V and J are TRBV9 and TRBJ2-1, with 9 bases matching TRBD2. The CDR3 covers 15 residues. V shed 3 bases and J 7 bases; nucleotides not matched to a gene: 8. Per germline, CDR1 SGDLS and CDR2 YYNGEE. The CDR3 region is CASSGLAVVRNEQFF. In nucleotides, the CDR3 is TGTGCCAGCAGCGGACTAGCGGTGGTGAGGAATGAGCAGTTCTTC.

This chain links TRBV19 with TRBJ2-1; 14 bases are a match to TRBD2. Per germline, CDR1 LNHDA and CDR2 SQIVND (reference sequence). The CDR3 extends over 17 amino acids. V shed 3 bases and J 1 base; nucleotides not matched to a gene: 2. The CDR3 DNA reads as TGTGCCAGTAGTATGGGGACTAGCGGGAGTTCCTACAATGAGCAGTTCTTC. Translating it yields CASSMGTSGSSYNEQFF.